This T cell receptor beta chain was obtained from a study of lymphopenia after photon versus proton radiotherapy. As regards this clone: Its target is unknown.

Sequencing was performed with immunoSEQ multiplex PCR; in TCRdb, only in-frame clones are kept and a portion is missing. The table records 20,000 to 30,000 clones, 75% to 90% of them present only once. Study findings and constraints: Only patients who died were analyzed for survival; proton advantage is unproven. Oligoclonal CD8+ Temra expansion after nadir drove photon patients' diversity drop. A bigger post-nadir fall in TCR diversity correlated inversely with survival time in deceased patients. Photon-treated patients lost naive T cells and TCR diversity; proton-treated stayed stable.

V was clipped by 5 bases and J by 3 bases; unmatched bases: 2. This CDR3 region has 14 residues. The germline V gene encodes CDR1 MNHEY and CDR2 SVGAGI. This TCR came from a man aged 30 to 39 with gastric cancer. This chain uses TRBV6-5 with TRBJ1-5; 9 nucleotides align to TRBD1. The specimen comprised peripheral blood, sampled from a patient treated with photon-based radiotherapy. The CDR3 DNA follows: TGTGCCAGCAGTGGGACAGGGTTCAATCAGCCCCAGCATTTT. Amino acid sequence: CASSGTGFNQPQHF.